What follows are 15 T cell receptor beta chains derived from one specimen sequenced in a study of OX40 agonist ivuxolimab in advanced cancers. The data were produced by immunoSEQ multiplex PCR, yet TCRdb's version contains in-frame clones alone and is incomplete. In the table there are more than 65,000 clones, about 92% of which are singletons. This specimen was CD4+ or CD8+ T cells sorted from blood, taken in a trial of the OX40 agonist ivuxolimab. Receptor source: an adult with an advanced solid tumor such as melanoma, head and neck, liver or kidney cancer.

This chain uses TRBV28 with TRBJ1-1; a weak D match, TRBD1 (5 bases). Germline V gene data show CDR1 as MDHEN and CDR2 as SYDVKM. V was cut by 2 bases and J by 3 bases, with 16 bases left in between. This CDR3 is 16 amino acids long. The CDR3 DNA reads as TGTGCCAGCAGTTTAAGGGGTCGGGGGGGTGACACTGAAGCTTTCTTT. This encodes CASSLRGRGGDTEAFF.

This chain links TRBV4-2 with TRBJ1-1; weak D call: TRBD1 (5 bases). The CDR3 is made up of 15 amino acids. Germline V gives CDR1 LGHNA, CDR2 YNFKEQ. V was shortened by 1 base and J by 3 bases, with 12 bases between the two germline ends. The CDR3 region is CASSQGPGGDTEAFF. The CDR3, as DNA: TGTGCCAGCAGCCAAGGCCCGGGGGGGGACACTGAAGCTTTCTTT.

The chain links TRBV7-8 to TRBJ1-1; no firm D call. The germline gives CDR1 SGHVS, CDR2 FQNEAQ. This CDR3 has 16 amino acids. The ends were cut back, 3 bases at V and 0 bases at J, with 14 bases in the middle. CDR3: CASSFPIGEVNTEAFF. In DNA, the CDR3 is TGTGCCAGCAGCTTTCCTATTGGGGAGGTGAACACTGAAGCTTTCTTT.

In this sample, this clone turned up once. V usage is TRBV18 and J usage is TRBJ2-5; no clear D gene. The germline CDR1 and CDR2 sequences are KGHSH and LQKENI. This CDR3 is built from 11 residues. Trimming shortened V by 6 bases and J by 1 base, and 3 bases separated the two germline ends. The CDR3 loop is CASSFQETQYF. CDR3 nucleotides: TGTGCCAGCTCCTTCCAAGAGACCCAGTACTTC. Complete variable domain (other parts from reference TRBV18 and TRBJ2-5): NAGVMQNPRHLVRRRGQEARLRCSPMKGHSHVYWYRQLPEEGLKFMVYLQKENIIDESGMPKERFSAEFPKEGPSILRIQQVVRGDSAAYFCASSFQETQYFGPGTRLLVL.

This clone was seen just once. The DNA for the CDR3 is TGTGCCAGCAGTGAAGGGGGGGGCTGGTTTGACAGCTTGAACACTGAAGCTTTCTTT. Translated: CASSEGGGWFDSLNTEAFF. The chain recombines TRBV2 with TRBJ1-1; possibly TRBD1 for D (6 bases). The CDR3 has 19 amino acids. CDR1 is SNHLY, CDR2 FYNNEI, per germline. V dropped 1 base and J dropped 0 bases, with 21 bases sitting between them.

The CDR3 DNA reads as TGTGCCAGCAGCTGGGAGGAAGGGTCGTACAATGAGCAGTTCTTC. It is translated as CASSWEEGSYNEQFF. The chain recombines TRBV7-9 with TRBJ2-1; D possibly corresponds to TRBD2 (6 bases). From germline, CDR1 is SEHNR and CDR2 FQNEAQ (reference sequence). The V end was cut by 4 bases, the J end by 4 bases, with 14 bases between. This CDR3 comprises 15 residues.

This clone was observed once. The chain carries TRBV20-1 and TRBJ2-3; TRBD2 is a possible D gene (5 bases). The CDR3 has 11 residues. The V end lost 7 bases, the J end lost 5 bases, and 10 bases lay between the germline ends. The germline CDR1 and CDR2 sequences are DFQATT and SNEGSKA (reference sequence). CDR3 DNA: TGCAGTGAGAGGGTAGGAGATACGCAGTATTTT. This sequence encodes CSERVGDTQYF.

V is TRBV9 and J is TRBJ2-1; possibly TRBD2 for D (6 bases). CDR3 length equals 16 residues. Germline V gives CDR1 SGDLS, CDR2 YYNGEE. V shed 0 bases and J shed 4 bases, with 14 bases lying between them. The CDR3 sequence is CASSVGGSGIYNEQFF. Written as DNA, the CDR3 is TGTGCCAGCAGCGTAGGTGGTAGCGGAATTTACAATGAGCAGTTCTTC.

The chain carries TRBV27 and TRBJ2-5; no definite D call. The CDR3 is 15 residues long. Looked up from germline, CDR1 is MNHEY and CDR2 is SMNVEV (reference sequence). V lost 5 bases and J 5 bases, leaving 18 bases between the germline ends. The CDR3 here is CASSLSPLGGETQYF. In DNA form, the CDR3 reads TGTGCCAGCAGTCTTTCCCCCTTAGGTGGGGAGACCCAGTACTTC.

This sequence joins TRBV10-3 and TRBJ1-4, with D possibly being TRBD1 (6 bases). Germline values: CDR1 ENHRY, CDR2 SYGVKD. The CDR3 has 16 residues. Trimming stripped 2 bases from V and 6 bases from J, with 16 bases between. The CDR3, as DNA: TGTGCCATCAGTGAGGTTTGGGACATCGCCTATGAAAAACTGTTTTTT. This gives the protein CAISEVWDIAYEKLFF.

V is TRBV9 and J is TRBJ1-5; D gene ambiguous. CDR1 is SGDLS, CDR2 YYNGEE, per germline. Between the trimmed V and J ends, which lost 0 bases and 4 bases, there was a span of 8 bases. This CDR3 region has 14 residues. CDR3 bases: TGTGCCAGCAGCGTAGGCGGCGCGAATCAGCCCCAGCATTTT. Translating it yields CASSVGGANQPQHF.

The rearrangement uses TRBV7-6 and TRBJ2-7, with D possibly TRBD1 on 5 matching bases. Looked up from germline, CDR1 is SGHVS and CDR2 is FNYEAQ. Deletions cut 4 bases from V and 5 bases from J, with 12 bases between. The CDR3 runs 13 residues. The CDR3 coding sequence is TGTGCCAGCAGCTCCGACAGCCGGAACGAGCAGTACTTC. Encoded protein: CASSSDSRNEQYF.

This chain connects TRBV7-8 to TRBJ1-2, with TRBD1 matching 10 bases. V was clipped by 7 bases and J by 3 bases; unmatched bases: 5. Germline assignment: CDR1 SGHVS and CDR2 FQNEAQ. The CDR3 is made up of 14 amino acids. CDR3 coding DNA: TGTGCCAGCACCCCGGGACAGGGGTACTATGGCTACACCTTC. Its translation: CASTPGQGYYGYTF.

The chain employs TRBV29-1 and TRBJ2-7; the match to TRBD1 covers 11 bases. The V and J ends lost 6 bases and 3 bases, in that order; junction bases with no gene match: 4. Germline V CDR1 and CDR2: SQVTM, ANQGSEA. This CDR3 is 13 amino acids long. The CDR3 DNA reads TGCAGCGTAGCCGGGACAGGGGGCTACGAGCAGTACTTC. Translation: CSVAGTGGYEQYF.

The genes are TRBV25-1 and TRBJ1-2, with 7 positions matching TRBD1. There are 12 residues in the CDR3. V shed 7 bases and J 4 bases; nucleotides not matched to a gene: 3. Germline V gene lookup returns CDR1 MGHDK and CDR2 SYGVNS. In DNA, the CDR3 is TGTGCCAGCAACAGGGGTGGCTATGGCTACACCTTC. This gives the protein CASNRGGYGYTF.